This T cell receptor (beta chain) was obtained from a study of OX40 agonist ivuxolimab in advanced cancers. Study-level information: It was ivuxolimab, an agonistic anti-OX40 (CD134) antibody, that patients were treated with. Intravenous ivuxolimab at 0.01 to 10 mg/kg was given to patients every 2 weeks. Previous treatment with anti-PD-1, anti-PD-L1 or anti-CTLA-4 therapy was allowed; more than 35% had received some.

Profiling relied on immunoSEQ multiplex PCR, and the TCRdb table lists in-frame clones only, not all of them. In the table there are some 61,000 clones, roughly 81% of which are singletons. Trimming cost V 5 bases and J 4 bases, with 8 bases left between them. Per germline, CDR1 DFQATT and CDR2 SNEGSKA (reference sequence). This CDR3 comprises 11 residues. The source is an adult with an advanced solid tumor such as melanoma, head and neck, liver or kidney cancer. This chain joins TRBV20-1 and TRBJ2-5, with no clear D. This specimen was CD4+ or CD8+ T cells sorted from blood, taken in a trial of the OX40 agonist ivuxolimab. As DNA, the CDR3 is TGCAGTGCTGGATCTTTAGAGACCCAGTACTTC. This translates into CSAGSLETQYF.